This T cell receptor beta chain stems from a study of CD8 T cells in Susac syndrome. With 6 bases removed from V and 2 bases from J, the gap between germline ends came to 10 bases. The CDR3 length is 12 residues. Germline V gene data show CDR1 as DFQATT and CDR2 as SNEGSKA (reference sequence). The patients serving as multiple sclerosis controls were treatment-naive. They had stable or active relapsing-remitting disease and fulfilled revised McDonald criteria. The CD8+ and CD4+ T cells were negatively isolated, with the TEMRA cells enriched by FACS. RNA was extracted with the RNeasy kit, and a quantity of roughly 0.45 to 1 ug was reverse transcribed using random hexamers. The immunoSEQ assay covered 54 Vbeta and 13 Jbeta segments for CDR3. Each CDR3 protein gets one entry after TCRdb re-called the immunoSEQ multiplex PCR reads with MiXCR. The table has 330,000 or so distinct CDR3 sequences, roughly 85% seen once.

The sequence derives from a human donor with multiple sclerosis. The source material was CD8+ T cells from PBMCs. V and J are TRBV20-1 and TRBJ1-2; D remains ambiguous. The DNA of the CDR3 is TGCAGTGCCTGGGTTGGAAACTATGGCTACACCTTC. This translates into CSAWVGNYGYTF.